These T cell receptor beta chains were read from a single sample in a study of blood T cell repertoires in COVID-19. Libraries were prepared by immunoSEQ multiplex PCR; TCRdb keeps only in-frame clonotypes and omits some of them. Altogether more than 100,000 clones are present, 70% to 85% being singletons, with the ten largest covering about 17%. Sequenced input: peripheral blood. The receptors originated from a woman between 50 and 59 years old with acute or convalescent COVID-19. Each CDR3 is given with its conserved first and last residue. D genes are given only for firm matches. Size is omitted from some rows. Given values are once, few, many or a class for expanded clones.

D	V	size	J	DNA	CDR3
TRBD1	TRBV2	-	TRBJ2-1	TGTGCCAGAGATCAAGGGGGCTTCAATGAGCAGTTCTTC	CARDQGGFNEQFF
TRBD1	TRBV13	-	TRBJ1-3	TGTGCCAGCATCCGACAGGGATCGGACACCATATATTTT	CASIRQGSDTIYF
TRBD1	TRBV19	-	TRBJ1-1	TGTGCCAGTGGGAGCCTTCAGGGGGCTAACACTGAAGCTTTCTTT	CASGSLQGANTEAFF
-	TRBV28	-	TRBJ1-5	TGTGCCAGCCGGGGGGATGGCAATCAGCCCCAGCATTTT	CASRGDGNQPQHF
-	TRBV6-5	-	TRBJ2-7	TGTGCCAGCAGTTACTCGAACGGACTCGGGAACGAGCAGTACTTC	CASSYSNGLGNEQYF
-	TRBV7-9	-	TRBJ1-1	TGTGCCAGCAGCTTATCGGCGGCGAGCACTGAAGCTTTCTTT	CASSLSAASTEAFF
-	TRBV7-9	-	TRBJ2-3	TGTGCCAGCGGAAGAACAGTAGATACGCAGTATTTT	CASGRTVDTQYF
TRBD2	TRBV10-3	-	TRBJ2-7	TGTGCCATAAGACTAGCGGGGGGCTCCTACGAGCAGTACTTC	CAIRLAGGSYEQYF
-	TRBV27	-	TRBJ2-1	TGTGCCAGCAGTTCAATGCAGGGGATGTACAATGAGCAGTTCTTC	CASSSMQGMYNEQFF
-	TRBV24-1	-	TRBJ1-5	TGTGCCACCAGTGATCCCTCCGGGGATAGCAATCAGCCCCAGCATTTT	CATSDPSGDSNQPQHF
TRBD1	TRBV27	-	TRBJ2-7	TGTGCCAGCAGAGGCCCGGGACAGGGCTCCTACGAGCAGTACTTC	CASRGPGQGSYEQYF
-	TRBV4-2	-	TRBJ1-5	TGTGCCAGCAGCCAAGATGTGGGGGCAGCCCAGCATTTT	CASSQDVGAAQHF
TRBD1	TRBV7-3	few	TRBJ2-2	TGTGCCAGCAGCGCAACAGGGGGCACCGGGGAGCTGTTTTTT	CASSATGGTGELFF
-	TRBV28	-	TRBJ1-5	TGTGCCAGCAGTTTCGAACAGCTTTATCAGCCCCAGCATTTT	CASSFEQLYQPQHF
TRBD1	TRBV5-1	-	TRBJ1-3	TGCGCCAGCAGCGGCGGGACAGTAGGAAACACCATATATTTT	CASSGGTVGNTIYF
TRBD1	TRBV19	-	TRBJ2-3	TGTGCCAGTGGACAGGGGTCAGTGAGAGATACGCAGTATTTT	CASGQGSVRDTQYF
TRBD1	TRBV7-8	-	TRBJ1-2	TGTGCCAGCAGCTTATCCCGGACAGGGGGTCATGGCTACACCTTC	CASSLSRTGGHGYTF
-	TRBV3-1/TRBV3-2	few	TRBJ1-1	TGTGCCAGCAGCCCCCGGCGGGCCACTGAAGCTTTCTTT	CASSPRRATEAFF
-	TRBV4-1	-	TRBJ1-1	TGCGCCAGCAGCCAAGAGGCACAGACCATGAACACTGAAGCTTTCTTT	CASSQEAQTMNTEAFF
-	TRBV2	few	TRBJ1-1	TGTGCCAGCAGAAGGACACGATTGAACACTGAAGCTTTCTTT	CASRRTRLNTEAFF
TRBD1	TRBV6-5	-	TRBJ1-4	TGTGCCAGCAGTTACCGGGACAGGACTCATGAAAAACTGTTTTTT	CASSYRDRTHEKLFF
TRBD2	TRBV30	-	TRBJ2-1	TGTGCCTGGAGTGGACTAGCGGGGGATGAGCAGTTCTTC	CAWSGLAGDEQFF
-	TRBV18	-	TRBJ1-3	TGTGCCAGCTCACCAAGTCAGGCAGACGTTGCAGGCTCTGGAAACACCATATATTTT	CASSPSQADVAGSGNTIYF
-	TRBV5-1	-	TRBJ2-1	TGCGCCAGCAGCTTGGCACCGGGAGCGACGGGTCAATCGTACAATGAGCAGTTCTTC	CASSLAPGATGQSYNEQFF
TRBD1	TRBV19	-	TRBJ1-1	TGTGCCAGTAGTACAGCCGGGACAGCAGATGAAGCTTTCTTT	CASSTAGTADEAFF
TRBD2	TRBV7-8	-	TRBJ2-7	TGTGCCAGCAGCTTAGTGACTAGCGGTTCCTACGAGCAGTACTTC	CASSLVTSGSYEQYF
TRBD1	TRBV10-3	-	TRBJ2-1	TGTGCCATCAGTGAGTGGTCAGGGACAGGGATAGGGAATGAGCAGTTCTTC	CAISEWSGTGIGNEQFF
-	TRBV6-5	-	TRBJ1-2	TGTGCCAGCACAGGGGAGGGCTATGGCTACACCTTC	CASTGEGYGYTF
TRBD2	TRBV30	-	TRBJ2-2	TGTGCCTGGGGTTTGGGGGGGACGAACACCGGGGAGCTGTTTTTT	CAWGLGGTNTGELFF
-	TRBV18	-	TRBJ2-2	TGTGCCAGCTTCAGGGATGGCACCGGGGAGCTGTTTTTT	CASFRDGTGELFF
TRBD1	TRBV18	-	TRBJ1-6	TGTGCCAGCTCATCTCGGACAGGGGATAATTCACCCCTCCACTTT	CASSSRTGDNSPLHF
-	TRBV1	-	TRBJ2-5	TGCACCAGCAGCCAAGTTAGGACAGTCCAAGAGACCCAGTACTTC	CTSSQVRTVQETQYF
TRBD1	TRBV5-1	few	TRBJ1-2	TGCGCCAGCAGCTTGGGACTCGGGACAGCTAACTATGGCTACACCTTC	CASSLGLGTANYGYTF
-	TRBV19	-	TRBJ2-3	TGTGCCAGTAGTATATCCGGGACAAGGCGATGGAATGCTCTGGATACGCAGTATTTT	CASSISGTRRWNALDTQYF
-	TRBV2	few	TRBJ1-6	TGTGCCAGCAGTGAGGTTCAGGGTAATTCACCCCTCCACTTT	CASSEVQGNSPLHF
TRBD2	TRBV10-1	many	TRBJ2-3	TGCGCCAGCAGTGAGTCGGCTAGCGGGGGACACGGGGATCCAGATACGCAGTATTTT	CASSESASGGHGDPDTQYF
-	TRBV30	-	TRBJ2-4	TGTGCCTGGAGTGTCGCAGGGGCCAAAAACATTCAGTACTTC	CAWSVAGAKNIQYF
TRBD2	TRBV24-1	many	TRBJ2-2	TGTGCCACCAGTGATAGCGACAGCGGGGTTAACGGGGAGCTGTTTTTT	CATSDSDSGVNGELFF
-	TRBV27	-	TRBJ1-4	TGTGCCAGCAGGGCACAGGGCACTACTAATGAAAAACTGTTTTTT	CASRAQGTTNEKLFF
-	TRBV5-5	-	TRBJ1-1	TGTGCCAGCAGCTTGGAGACAGGCCCAGCTTTCTTT	CASSLETGPAFF